A single sample gave rise to the 16 T cell receptor beta chains below, sequenced in a study of vaccination effects on CD4 cells after COVID-19. Sequencing was preceded by expansion of antigen-specific CD4+ T cells with viral peptide pools in the ViraFEST assay. CD4+ T cells were isolated after around 9 days of culture. SARS-CoV-2 infection was confirmed by PCR in the person between March and December 2020. Profiling relied on immunoSEQ multiplex PCR, and the TCRdb table lists in-frame clones only, not all of them. The table records roughly 70,000 clones, over 60% of them present only once. Their antigen targets remain unknown. Material: CD4+ T cells from PBMCs cultured with HIV peptides, obtained before COVID-19 vaccination. The subset denotes: HIV-1 Nef peptide pool negative control/reference culture. Receptors originate from a human donor who had a prior SARS-CoV-2 infection.

The V call is TRBV18, the J call TRBJ1-2, with D perhaps matching TRBD1 (5 bases). The CDR3 is 14 residues long. V was shortened by 6 bases and J by 0 bases, with 11 bases between the two germline ends. Germline V gene lookup returns CDR1 KGHSH and CDR2 LQKENI. DNA of the CDR3: TGTGCCAGCTCTGACAGTCTGACTAACTATGGCTACACCTTC. This gives the protein CASSDSLTNYGYTF.

This chain connects TRBV5-4 to TRBJ2-7; TRBD1 matches 9 bases. The J segment lost 4 bases and the V segment lost 2 bases, leaving 7 bases of the junction unmatched. The length of the CDR3 is 15 residues. The germline CDR1 and CDR2 sequences are SGHNT and YYREEE (reference sequence). The CDR3 region is CASSLPGTGKYEQYF. As DNA, the CDR3 is TGTGCCAGCAGCTTACCCGGGACAGGGAAATACGAGCAGTACTTC.

The table lists this clone with many counts. The chain has TRBV10-3 and TRBJ1-1; D is possibly TRBD1 (5 bases). CDR3 size: 17 residues. Trimming removed 3 bases from V and 4 bases from J, with 21 bases in between. Germline V lookup: CDR1 ENHRY, CDR2 SYGVKD. For the CDR3, the DNA is TGTGCCATCAGTGACAATATACAACCAAGACAGAGCACTGAAGCTTTCTTT. This encodes CAISDNIQPRQSTEAFF.

This clone occurred once. The chain has TRBV4-1 and TRBJ1-2, with D perhaps TRBD1 (6 bases). CDR3 length: 12 amino acids. V lost 3 bases and J 7 bases, leaving 9 bases between the germline ends. Germline CDR1 and CDR2: MGHRA and YSYEKL. CDR3 DNA: TGCGCCAGCAGCCACCGGGACATTGGCTACACCTTC. Protein sequence: CASSHRDIGYTF.

The chain recombines TRBV24-1 with TRBJ2-3; 8 bases are a match to TRBD2. Germline trimming cut 9 bases from V and 6 bases from J; bases unmatched to any gene: 13. Looked up from germline, CDR1 is KGHDR and CDR2 is SFDVKD. The CDR3 is 15 residues long. The DNA of the CDR3 is TGTGCCACCGAAAAAAGCGGGAGAGGGGGGGATACGCAGTATTTT. Protein: CATEKSGRGGDTQYF.

The rearrangement joins TRBV2 to TRBJ1-5; D unresolved. The CDR3 has 11 amino acids. Germline V gene lookup returns CDR1 SNHLY and CDR2 FYNNEI. Trimming removed 2 bases from V and 9 bases from J, with 5 bases in between. In nucleotides, the CDR3 is TGTGCCAGCAGTGAATTAGGGCCCCAGCATTTT. Its protein product is CASSELGPQHF.

The J gene is TRBJ1-1, the V gene TRBV5-1; possibly TRBD1 for D (5 bases). The CDR3 spans 14 residues. CDR1 and CDR2 (germline): SGHRS, YFSETQ. Between the trimmed V and J ends, which lost 0 bases and 4 bases, there was a span of 10 bases. As DNA, the CDR3 is TGCGCCAGCAGCTTGGAGGGTGGGGGCACTGAAGCTTTCTTT. Translating gives CASSLEGGGTEAFF.

The chain joins TRBV7-3 to TRBJ2-3; 12 bases agree with TRBD2. Germline trimming cut 5 bases from V and 3 bases from J; bases unmatched to any gene: 3. This CDR3 is built from 15 residues. Germline CDR1 is SGHTA and CDR2 is FQGTGA. CDR3 in amino acids: CASSPGTSGTDTQYF. The CDR3 DNA is TGTGCCAGCAGCCCAGGGACTAGCGGGACAGATACGCAGTATTTT.

The chain combines TRBV2 with TRBJ2-7, with 9 bases lining up with TRBD1. Germline CDR1 is SNHLY and CDR2 is FYNNEI. The CDR3 spans 13 residues. The J segment lost 3 bases and the V segment lost 7 bases, leaving 4 bases of the junction unmatched. The CDR3 region has the DNA TGTGCCAGCAATACAGGGGGCGACTACGAGCAGTACTTC. Translated: CASNTGGDYEQYF.

This chain's CDR3 is CASSAGGTRSYNEQFF. The CDR3 DNA follows: TGTGCCAGCAGCGCGGGGGGGACACGCTCCTACAATGAGCAGTTCTTC. The V call is TRBV9, the J call TRBJ2-1; 8 bases align to TRBD2. The J segment lost 0 bases and the V segment lost 3 bases, leaving 5 bases of the junction unmatched. The CDR3 is 16 residues long. Germline assignment: CDR1 SGDLS and CDR2 YYNGEE.

This clone was detected once. V and J are TRBV20-1 and TRBJ2-1; 8 bases are shared with TRBD2. Germline V CDR1 and CDR2: DFQATT, SNEGSKA (reference sequence). The length of the CDR3 is 14 residues. Losses at the gene ends were 3 bases for V and 7 bases for J; bases not matched to a gene: 8. CDR3 in DNA: TGCAGTGCTAGTCGCCTAGCGGGCTTGAATGAGCAGTTCTTC. Its translation is CSASRLAGLNEQFF.

In this sample, this clone turned up a few times. V gene TRBV3-1 (or the pseudogene TRBV3-2) combines with J gene TRBJ2-1; no definite D call. In germline, CDR1 is LGHDT, CDR2 YNNKEL (reference sequence). This CDR3 region has 13 residues. The germline V and J ends were trimmed by 4 bases and 4 bases, with 8 bases remaining between them. CDR3 loop: CASSPYSYNEQFF. CDR3 in DNA: TGTGCCAGCAGCCCGTACTCTTACAATGAGCAGTTCTTC.

The V gene is TRBV7-3, the J gene TRBJ2-3, with 10 bases fitting TRBD2. CDR3 size: 15 residues. The germline CDR1 and CDR2 sequences are SGHTA and FQGTGA. V trimming: 5 bases; J trimming: 1 base; junction bases outside the gene matches: 3. The CDR3 region is CASSVAGGGTDTQYF. CDR3 DNA: TGTGCCAGCAGCGTAGCGGGGGGTGGCACAGATACGCAGTATTTT.

The CDR3 DNA sequence: TGCAGCGTTGAAGACCCTCACCTGCCCTATGGCTACACCTTC. Residues: CSVEDPHLPYGYTF. The V and J genes are TRBV29-1 and TRBJ1-2; D is unclear. This CDR3 is 14 amino acids long. The germline V gene encodes CDR1 SQVTM and CDR2 ANQGSEA. Trimming cost V 0 bases and J 4 bases, with 12 bases left between them.

The chain recombines TRBV2 with TRBJ1-4; D is perhaps TRBD1 (5 bases). CDR3 size: 17 residues. Germline-derived CDR1 and CDR2 are SNHLY and FYNNEI. The V gene lost 6 bases and the J gene lost 8 bases, with 25 bases spanning the gap. The CDR3 nucleotides are TGTGCCAGCAGAGTAGTCGGGCAGGGTAAAATGCGGGAAAAACTGTTTTTT. It yields the protein CASRVVGQGKMREKLFF.

The CDR3 sequence is CASSRRSGREDEQFF. The CDR3 DNA follows: TGTGCCAGCAGCCGAAGAAGCGGGAGGGAAGATGAGCAGTTCTTC. The rearrangement uses TRBV6-5 and TRBJ2-1; 10 nucleotides match TRBD2. The germline V gene encodes CDR1 MNHEY and CDR2 SVGAGI. The ends lost 6 bases at V and 8 bases at J; junction bases unmatched: 10. The CDR3 length is 15 residues.